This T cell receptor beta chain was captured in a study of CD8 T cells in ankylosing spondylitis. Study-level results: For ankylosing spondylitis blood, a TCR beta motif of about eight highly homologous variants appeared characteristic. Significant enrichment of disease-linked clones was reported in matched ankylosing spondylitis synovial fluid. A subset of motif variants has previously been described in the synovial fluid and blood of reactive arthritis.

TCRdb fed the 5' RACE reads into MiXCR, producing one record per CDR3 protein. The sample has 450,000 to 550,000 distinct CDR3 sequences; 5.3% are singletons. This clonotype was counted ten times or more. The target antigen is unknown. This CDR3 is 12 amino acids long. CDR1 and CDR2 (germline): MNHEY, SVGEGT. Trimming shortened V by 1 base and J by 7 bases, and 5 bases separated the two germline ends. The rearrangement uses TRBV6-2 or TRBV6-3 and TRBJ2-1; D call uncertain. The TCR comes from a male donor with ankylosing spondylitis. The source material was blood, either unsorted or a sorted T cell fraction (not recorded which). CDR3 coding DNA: TGTGCCAGCAGTTACTACACAAATGAGCAGTTCTTC. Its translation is CASSYYTNEQFF.